These 28 T cell receptor beta chains were all obtained from the same sample, sequenced in a study of OX40 agonist ivuxolimab in advanced cancers. Library prep was done by the immunoSEQ multiplex PCR assay. TCRdb limited this immuneACCESS table to in-frame rearrangements with V and J called. A share of clones is missing; checked studies link under half to unresolved V genes, and the rest is unexplained. The sample contains 45,000 or so clones, 70% to 85% of them found a single time. Roughly 2.6% of the sample comes from the top ten. Source: CD4+ or CD8+ T cells sorted from blood, taken in a trial of the OX40 agonist ivuxolimab. The receptors originated from an adult with an advanced solid tumor such as melanoma, head and neck, liver or kidney cancer.

J is TRBJ1-1 and V is TRBV6-5, with D possibly TRBD1 on 5 matching bases. The CDR3 runs 16 residues. V lost 2 bases, J lost 4 bases, and 17 bases lay in between. The germline gives CDR1 MNHEY, CDR2 SVGAGI. CDR3 residues: CASSYGQGWGTTEAFF. The CDR3 bases are TGTGCCAGCAGTTACGGCCAGGGCTGGGGTACCACTGAAGCTTTCTTT.

This CDR3 is CASSEIGQGGNEQFF. As DNA, the CDR3 is TGTGCCAGCAGTGAAATCGGACAGGGAGGCAATGAGCAGTTCTTC. The chain is built from TRBV2 and TRBJ2-1; 8 bases align to TRBD1. Germline values: CDR1 SNHLY, CDR2 FYNNEI. Germline trimming cut 2 bases from V and 6 bases from J; bases unmatched to any gene: 6. This CDR3 region has 15 residues.

CDR3 protein: CASSSRTGENPNYGYTF. The CDR3 DNA is TGTGCCAGTAGTTCGAGGACAGGGGAGAATCCTAACTATGGCTACACCTTC. The chain has TRBV19 and TRBJ1-2, with 9 bases that match TRBD1. Germline loops: CDR1 LNHDA, CDR2 SQIVND (reference sequence). The trim removed 5 bases at V and 0 bases at J, leaving 10 bases unmatched. The CDR3 has 17 amino acids.

This clone came up once. The chain has TRBV11-2 and TRBJ2-7, with TRBD1 matching 7 bases. This CDR3 comprises 12 residues. J was trimmed by 7 bases and V by 4 bases; bases with no gene match: 4. Germline V CDR1 and CDR2: SGHAT, FQNNGV. CDR3 sequence (DNA): TGTGCCAGCAGCTCAGGGGGTCAGGAGCAGTACTTC. This sequence encodes CASSSGGQEQYF. The full variable domain, rest sourced from reference TRBV11-2 and TRBJ2-7, is EAGVAQSPRYKIIEKRQSVAFWCNPISGHATLYWYQQILGQGPKLLIQFQNNGVVDDSQLPKDRFSAERLKGVDSTLKIQPAKLEDSAVYLCASSSGGQEQYFGPGTRLTVT.

The V and J genes are TRBV2 and TRBJ1-4; D gene ambiguous. The CDR3 covers 15 residues. V dropped 10 bases and J dropped 6 bases, with 21 bases sitting between them. Germline lookup yields CDR1 SNHLY and CDR2 FYNNEI. The CDR3: CATNKDGLGYEKLFF. CDR3 coding DNA: TGTGCCACCAACAAGGACGGCCTCGGATATGAAAAACTGTTTTTT.

The chain recombines TRBV30 with TRBJ1-3, with D perhaps TRBD1 (5 bases). Germline V lookup: CDR1 GTSNPN, CDR2 SVGIG (reference sequence). This CDR3 is built from 14 residues. V was pared by 2 bases and J by 4 bases, with 12 bases between. The CDR3 bases are TGTGCCTGGAGTCCCGGGGGTGAAGGAAACACCATATATTTT. Translated: CAWSPGGEGNTIYF.

This chain uses TRBV10-2 with TRBJ1-5; 7 positions match TRBD1. CDR1 WSHSY and CDR2 SAAADI come from the germline V gene. This CDR3 region has 16 residues. V dropped 6 bases and J dropped 0; count of bases not matched to a gene: 8. CDR3 DNA sequence: TGCGCCAGCAGCAGCCAGACAGGGCTTAGCAATCAGCCCCAGCATTTT. Translation: CASSSQTGLSNQPQHF.

This clone came up a few times. The chain uses TRBV14 and TRBJ1-2; D unclear. The CDR3 has 13 residues. Looked up from germline, CDR1 is SGHDN and CDR2 is FVKESK. Deletions cut 0 bases from V and 10 bases from J, with 12 bases between. CDR3 amino acids: CASSQDRTSSYTF. As DNA, the CDR3 is TGTGCCAGCAGCCAAGACAGGACGTCCTCCTACACCTTC.

The V gene is TRBV14, the J gene TRBJ1-6, with D possibly being TRBD1 (5 bases). Germline CDR1 is SGHDN and CDR2 is FVKESK. This CDR3 region has 20 residues. The V end was cut by 4 bases, the J end by 5 bases, with 27 bases between. The CDR3 reads CASSPNKETAEFIHNSPLHF. In DNA, the CDR3 is TGTGCCAGCAGCCCAAACAAGGAGACAGCTGAATTTATTCATAATTCACCCCTCCACTTT.

The chain links TRBV6-5 to TRBJ2-7; a weak D match, TRBD2 (6 bases). The CDR3 runs to 12 residues. The germline V gene encodes CDR1 MNHEY and CDR2 SVGAGI. Trimming shortened V by 5 bases and J by 5 bases, and 10 bases separated the two germline ends. For the CDR3, the DNA is TGTGCCAGCAGTGTGGGGGGTAACGAGCAGTACTTC. Its protein product is CASSVGGNEQYF.

The chain joins TRBV7-2 to TRBJ2-1; 14 nucleotides match TRBD2. This CDR3 spans 18 amino acids. V was clipped by 5 bases and J by 2 bases; unmatched bases: 8. Germline CDR1 is SGHTA and CDR2 is FQGNSA. CDR3 sequence: CASSTRPGLAGAYNEQFF. The CDR3 nucleotides read TGTGCCAGCAGCACCCGCCCGGGACTAGCGGGAGCCTACAATGAGCAGTTCTTC.

The rearrangement links TRBV9 to TRBJ2-3; 7 bases fit TRBD2. Germline CDR1 reads SGDLS; CDR2 reads YYNGEE. The CDR3 loop spans 14 amino acids. The J segment lost 4 bases and the V segment lost 4 bases, leaving 6 bases of the junction unmatched. CDR3 amino acids: CASSFGLVPDTQYF. The DNA for the CDR3 is TGTGCCAGCAGCTTCGGACTAGTTCCAGATACGCAGTATTTT.

The chain joins TRBV15 to TRBJ2-7, with D perhaps matching TRBD2 (6 bases). There are 15 residues in the CDR3. Looked up from germline, CDR1 is LNHNV and CDR2 is YYDKDF (reference sequence). V lost 5 bases and J 2 bases, leaving 16 bases between the germline ends. The CDR3 bases are TGTGCCACCAGCCGGGAGCCCTACCTCCCCTACGAGCAGTACTTC. It encodes CATSREPYLPYEQYF.

J is TRBJ1-1 and V is TRBV10-3, with TRBD1 matching over 8 bases. The CDR3 consists of 12 residues. After removal of 11 bases from V and 3 bases from J, the junction contained 5 bases not matched to a gene. CDR1 and CDR2 from the germline V gene are ENHRY and SYGVKD. The CDR3 protein is CAPEDRDTEAFF. CDR3 in DNA: TGTGCCCCCGAGGACAGGGACACTGAAGCTTTCTTT.

V is TRBV10-2 and J is TRBJ1-1; D call uncertain. The V gene's germline CDR1 is WSHSY and CDR2 SAAADI. V lost 5 bases to trimming and J lost 0 bases, with 10 bases between them. The CDR3 totals 14 residues. The CDR3 region has the DNA TGCGCCAGCAGTACGACACTCATGAACACTGAAGCTTTCTTT. It is translated as CASSTTLMNTEAFF.

The chain couples TRBV5-1 to TRBJ2-1, with 12 nucleotides matching TRBD2. Germline V CDR1 and CDR2: SGHRS, YFSETQ. V shed 6 bases, J shed 10 bases, and the junction held 5 bases outside the gene matches. The CDR3 length is 13 residues. Written as DNA, the CDR3 is TGCGCCAGCATGCTAGCGGGGGGGTCAGAGCAGTTCTTC. It yields the protein CASMLAGGSEQFF.

V usage is TRBV10-1 and J usage is TRBJ1-1, with 11 bases identical to TRBD1. The CDR3 sequence is 14 residues long. CDR1 is WNHNN, CDR2 SYGVQD, per germline (reference sequence). Losses at the gene ends were 6 bases for V and 12 bases for J; bases not matched to a gene: 12. The CDR3, as DNA: TGCGCCAGCAGCCTCAACTCCGGGACAGGGGGGCCTTTCTTT. This gives the protein CASSLNSGTGGPFF.

About this clone itself: Its ends do not fully match the called genes, so a read error is possible. The chain couples TRBV11-2 to TRBJ2-3; 9 nucleotides agree with TRBD2. CDR3 length equals 15 residues. Germline V gene lookup returns CDR1 SGHAT and CDR2 FQNNGV. The CDR3 DNA is TGCGCCAGCAGCCTGTCTAGCGGGGGCACAGATACGCAGTATTTT. Amino acids: CASSLSSGGTDTQYF.

The CDR3 sequence: CASSDRVTFEKLFF. The CDR3 DNA sequence: TGTGCCAGCAGTGACAGGGTGACATTTGAAAAACTGTTTTTT. The V call is TRBV6-1, the J call TRBJ1-4; TRBD1 is a possible D gene (5 bases). The germline V gene encodes CDR1 MNHNS and CDR2 SASEGT. The CDR3 consists of 14 residues. With 3 bases removed from V and 7 bases from J, the gap between germline ends came to 12 bases.

The V and J genes are TRBV7-2 and TRBJ2-5; D gene unclear. The V and J ends lost 1 base and 4 bases respectively, with 4 bases between them. This CDR3 contains 12 residues. The germline V gene has CDR1 SGHTA and CDR2 FQGNSA. CDR3 loop: CASSLGLETQYF. The CDR3, as DNA: TGTGCCAGCAGCTTAGGTCTAGAGACCCAGTACTTC.

V usage is TRBV15 and J usage is TRBJ1-5, with TRBD1 identical over 9 bases. The J segment lost 4 bases and the V segment lost 0 bases, leaving 1 base of the junction unmatched. This CDR3 spans 15 amino acids. Germline CDR1 LNHNV, CDR2 YYDKDF (reference sequence). The CDR3 is CATSRDGTGNQPQHF. The CDR3 DNA reads TGTGCCACCAGCAGAGACGGGACAGGGAATCAGCCCCAGCATTTT.

In nucleotides, the CDR3 is TGTGCCAGCAGCGGCATCTACGAGCAGTACTTC. This translates into CASSGIYEQYF. V is TRBV11-1 and J is TRBJ2-7; no reliable D call. V lost 5 bases and J lost 3, with 5 bases in between. From germline, CDR1 is SGHAT and CDR2 FQDESV (reference sequence). The CDR3 loop spans 11 amino acids.

J is TRBJ1-2 and V is TRBV5-1; TRBD1 agrees at 9 bases. J was trimmed by 8 bases and V by 0 bases; bases with no gene match: 5. The CDR3 totals 14 residues. CDR1 and CDR2 from the germline V gene are SGHRS and YFSETQ. The CDR3: CASSLEQGARGYTF. CDR3 in DNA: TGCGCCAGCAGCTTGGAACAGGGGGCTCGAGGCTACACCTTC.

The genes are TRBV21-1 and TRBJ1-1. TRBV21-1 is a recognized pseudogene. The CDR3 has 16 residues. The CDR3 sequence: CASTLWGGVRDTEAFF. The CDR3 DNA sequence: TGTGCCAGCACCCTCTGGGGAGGGGTTCGGGACACTGAAGCTTTCTTT.

The chain combines TRBV29-1 with TRBJ1-1; tentative D call: TRBD1 (5 bases). Deletions cut 0 bases from V and 7 bases from J, with 12 bases between. The CDR3 extends over 13 amino acids. Germline CDR1 reads SQVTM; CDR2 reads ANQGSEA. CDR3 nucleotides: TGCAGCGTTGAAGAAACGGGACGGCGTGAAGCTTTCTTT. As protein: CSVEETGRREAFF.

This chain links TRBV19 with TRBJ1-1; TRBD1 aligns across 8 bases. Germline V gives CDR1 LNHDA, CDR2 SQIVND (reference sequence). J lost 4 bases, V lost 11 bases, and 6 bases had no gene match. The length of the CDR3 is 12 residues. CDR3: CAARQGRTEAFF. In nucleotides, the CDR3 is TGTGCCGCTCGACAGGGGCGCACTGAAGCTTTCTTT.

This sequence joins TRBV11-3 and TRBJ1-2; a possible D gene is TRBD1 (5 bases). Between the trimmed V and J ends, which lost 3 bases and 7 bases, there was a span of 12 bases. This CDR3 spans 13 amino acids. The germline V gene encodes CDR1 SGHNT and CDR2 YENEEA. Here the CDR3 DNA reads TGTGCCAGCAGCTTTGGGACCCGCCTTGGCTACACCTTC. Protein: CASSFGTRLGYTF.

The DNA for the CDR3 is TGTGCCAGCAGCGTAGGGACAGGGCGAAACATTCAGTACTTC. Protein: CASSVGTGRNIQYF. The V call is TRBV9, the J call TRBJ2-4; 8 bases are a match to TRBD1. Germline CDR1 SGDLS, CDR2 YYNGEE. With V trimmed by 0 bases and J by 6 bases, 2 bases remained unmatched. The CDR3 contains 14 residues.